One and the same sample provided the 10 T cell receptor beta chains below, sequenced in a study of metastatic and nonmetastatic thyroid tumors. MiXCR reprocessed the PCR reads for TCRdb. The repertoire holds around 24,000 clones, around 20% seen once, with roughly 13% in the top ten. No treatment had been given to any patient before thyroid surgery. The source material was blood. These receptors were taken from a male donor with papillary thyroid cancer or a benign thyroid nodule (not recorded which). Some clones in this sample may be carry-over from other donors' samples.

In this sample, this clone turned up a few times. The genes are TRBV6-1 and TRBJ2-7, with D unclear. The CDR3 length is 12 residues. Per germline, CDR1 MNHNS and CDR2 SASEGT. V was pared by 9 bases and J by 1 base, with 10 bases between. The CDR3 DNA reads TGTGCCAGACCCAACAGATCCTACGAGCAGTACTTC. Translation gives CARPNRSYEQYF.

In its sample, this clone is medium-sized. This chain joins TRBV5-1 and TRBJ1-1, with D possibly being TRBD1 (5 bases). The CDR3 covers 15 residues. Trimming removed 0 bases from V and 2 bases from J, with 11 bases in between. Germline loops: CDR1 SGHRS, CDR2 YFSETQ. In DNA form, the CDR3 reads TGCGCCAGCAGCTTGGACGGGCGGGGCAACACTGAAGCTTTCTTT. Translating it yields CASSLDGRGNTEAFF. The whole variable domain, filled in from reference TRBV5-1 and TRBJ1-1, reads KAGVTQTPRYLIKTRGQQVTLSCSPISGHRSVSWYQQTPGQGLQFLFEYFSETQRNKGNFPGRFSGRQFSNSRSEMNVSTLELGDSALYLCASSLDGRGNTEAFFGQGTRLTVV.

As to this clone: One junction end disagrees with the germline gene, perhaps due to a read error. This rearrangement joins TRBV27 to TRBJ1-2, with TRBD1 as a possible D gene (5 bases). CDR3 size: 17 residues. Germline CDR1 is MNHEY and CDR2 is SMNVEV (reference sequence). Here the CDR3 reads CASSLSPTQVGVYVYTF. The CDR3 bases are TGTGCCAGCAGTTTATCCCCCACACAGGTAGGGGTCTATGTCTACACCTTC.

There are many counts of this clone. This sequence joins TRBV20-1 and TRBJ2-7; 9 nucleotides match TRBD2. CDR3 length: 14 amino acids. CDR1 is DFQATT and CDR2 is SNEGSKA in the germline V gene (reference sequence). V trimming: 0 bases; J trimming: 10 bases; junction bases outside the gene matches: 10. CDR3 region: CSARDRLAGSYQYF. The CDR3 nucleotides are TGCAGTGCTAGAGATCGGCTAGCGGGATCGTATCAGTACTTC.

The CDR3 sequence: CASSRGTGTNYGYTF. Here the CDR3 DNA reads TGTGCCAGCAGCCGCGGGACAGGGACAAACTATGGCTACACCTTC. The rearrangement links TRBV7-9 to TRBJ1-2, with 9 positions matching TRBD1. V was pared by 5 bases and J by 2 bases, with 6 bases of the junction left unmatched. This CDR3 contains 15 residues. Germline V lookup: CDR1 SEHNR, CDR2 FQNEAQ (reference sequence). Variable domain in full (rest from reference TRBV7-9 and TRBJ1-2): DTGVSQNPRHKITKRGQNVTFRCDPISEHNRLYWYRQTLGQGPEFLTYFQNEAQLEKSRLLSDRFSAERPKGSFSTLEIQRTEQGDSAMYLCASSRGTGTNYGYTFGSGTRLTVV.

The chain joins TRBV12-3 or TRBV12-4 to TRBJ2-1, with no clear D. Trimming took off 1 base at V and 4 bases at J, with 5 bases between the two ends. This CDR3 spans 13 amino acids. This CDR3 is CASSLVDYNEQFF. For the CDR3, the DNA is TGTGCCAGCAGTTTAGTTGATTACAATGAGCAGTTCTTC.

This clone showed up many times. J is TRBJ2-1 and V is TRBV7-2, with D unclear. The CDR3 has 12 amino acids. The V and J ends lost 3 bases and 5 bases respectively, with 5 bases between them. CDR1 SGHTA and CDR2 FQGNSA come from the germline V gene. CDR3 protein: CASSFLHNEQFF. The CDR3 DNA reads TGTGCCAGCAGCTTTCTGCACAATGAGCAGTTCTTC.

Sample share makes this clone medium-sized (0.01 to 0.1%). The chain joins TRBV6-2 or TRBV6-3 to TRBJ2-7; unclear D gene. The germline V gene has CDR1 MNHEY and CDR2 SVGEGT. V was pared by 4 bases and J by 2 bases, with 12 bases between. This CDR3 is 14 amino acids long. The CDR3 nucleotides read TGTGCCAGCAGTTCCCCTAACGGACCCTACGAGCAGTACTTC. This gives the protein CASSSPNGPYEQYF.

This clone was detected many times. This sequence joins TRBV20-1 and TRBJ2-3; TRBD1 agrees at 9 bases. The CDR3 spans 17 residues. The V and J ends lost 6 bases and 2 bases, in that order; junction bases with no gene match: 15. Germline CDR1 reads DFQATT; CDR2 reads SNEGSKA (reference sequence). The CDR3 region is CSATTTGTGLPTDTQYF. DNA for the CDR3: TGCAGTGCAACTACTACCGGGACAGGGCTTCCCACAGATACGCAGTATTTT.

This clone was seen many times. This chain connects TRBV7-9 to TRBJ1-1; D gene unclear. CDR3 length: 14 amino acids. Trimming removed 5 bases at V and 3 bases at J, with 13 bases between. CDR1 is SEHNR, CDR2 FQNEAQ, per germline (reference sequence). The CDR3, as DNA: TGTGCCAGCAGCCCTATCTCCGGGTACACTGAAGCTTTCTTT. Residues: CASSPISGYTEAFF.